This TCR beta chain appears in the sequencing data of a study of breast tumors, draining lymph nodes, adjacent tissues. General study points: Tumors had less TCR diversity than lymph nodes, more than nontumor tissue. The lymph node origin of tumor T cells was framed as consistent with a hypothesis, not demonstrated.

This clonotype came up many times. Its specificity is unknown. The CDR3 has 15 amino acids. Germline CDR1 reads SEHNR; CDR2 reads FQNEAQ (reference sequence). Trimming removed 5 bases from V and 5 bases from J; junction bases left unmatched: 5. From the multiplex PCR reads, TCRdb called clonotypes with MiXCR, one entry per CDR3 protein. The sample records tens of thousands of distinct CDR3 sequences, over 25% being singletons. Samples came from axillary lymph nodes draining the breast cancer. The sample was axillary lymph node tissue. The TCR originated in a female donor with breast cancer. Some clones in this sample may be carry-over from other donors' samples. The chain couples TRBV7-9 to TRBJ2-1; 11 bases are shared with TRBD2. As DNA, the CDR3 is TGTGCCAGCAGCCCAGGACTAGCGGGCCACAATGAGCAGTTCTTC. As protein: CASSPGLAGHNEQFF.